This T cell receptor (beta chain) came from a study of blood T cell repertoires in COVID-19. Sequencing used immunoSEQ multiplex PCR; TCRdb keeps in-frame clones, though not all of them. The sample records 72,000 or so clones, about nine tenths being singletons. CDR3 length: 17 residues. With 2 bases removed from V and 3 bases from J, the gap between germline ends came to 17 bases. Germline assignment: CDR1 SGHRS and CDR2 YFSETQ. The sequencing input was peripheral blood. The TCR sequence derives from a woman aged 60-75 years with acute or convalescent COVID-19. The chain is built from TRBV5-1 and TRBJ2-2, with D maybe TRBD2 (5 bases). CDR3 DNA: TGCGCCAGCAGCTTTCCCGGACTGTCCCGGGACACCGGGGAGCTGTTTTTT. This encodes CASSFPGLSRDTGELFF.